This T cell receptor (beta chain) comes out of a study of CD8 T cells in Susac syndrome. Points on this clonotype: What it binds is unknown.

Reverse transcription used roughly 0.45 to 1 ug RNA and random hexamers. An immunoSEQ multiplex PCR generated amplified TCR beta CDR3 products spanning 54 Vbeta and 13 Jbeta. Each CDR3 protein is one row after TCRdb ran MiXCR on the immunoSEQ multiplex PCR reads. This sample has around 130,000 distinct CDR3 sequences, with roughly 94% found just once. Study-level results: It was acknowledged in the study that the number of individuals who were included in its TCR sequencing and HLA analysis was relatively small.

The authors carried out high-throughput sequencing of TCR beta. They applied it to CD8+ and CD4+ T cells obtained from blood. It was negative isolation that provided the CD8+ and CD4+ T cells, whereas TEMRA cells were enriched by FACS. Trimming took off 4 bases at V and 0 bases at J, with 16 bases between the two ends. There are 17 residues in the CDR3. Germline V gene lookup returns CDR1 LGHDT and CDR2 YNNKEL (reference sequence). What was sequenced was CD4+ T cells from PBMCs. The rearrangement links TRBV3-1 to TRBJ2-1; D unresolved. This TCR derives from a human donor in good health. The CDR3 region is CASSPYFSDRSYNEQFF. The CDR3, as DNA: TGTGCCAGCAGCCCTTATTTCTCGGACCGCTCCTACAATGAGCAGTTCTTC.